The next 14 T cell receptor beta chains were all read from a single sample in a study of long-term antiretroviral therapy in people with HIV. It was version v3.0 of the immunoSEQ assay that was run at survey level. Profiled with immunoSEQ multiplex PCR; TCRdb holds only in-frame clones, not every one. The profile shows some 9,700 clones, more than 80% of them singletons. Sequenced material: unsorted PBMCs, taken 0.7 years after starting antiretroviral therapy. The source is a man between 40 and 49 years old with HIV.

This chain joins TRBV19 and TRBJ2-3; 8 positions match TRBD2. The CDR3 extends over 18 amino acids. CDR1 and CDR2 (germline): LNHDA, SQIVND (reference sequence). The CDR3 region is CARGLGAVGSGSLDTQYF. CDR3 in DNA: TGTGCACGGGGTTTGGGGGCGGTTGGCAGCGGGAGTCTAGATACGCAGTATTTT.

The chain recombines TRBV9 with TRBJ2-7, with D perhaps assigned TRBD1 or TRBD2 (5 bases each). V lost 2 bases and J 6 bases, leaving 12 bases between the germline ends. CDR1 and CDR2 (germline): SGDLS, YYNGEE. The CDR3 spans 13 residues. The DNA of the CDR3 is TGTGCCAGCAGCGTTGTGGGGGAAGGCGAGCAGTACTTC. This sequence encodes CASSVVGEGEQYF. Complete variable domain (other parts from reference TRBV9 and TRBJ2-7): DSGVTQTPKHLITATGQRVTLRCSPRSGDLSVYWYQQSLDQGLQFLIQYYNGEERAKGNILERFSAQQFPDLHSELNLSSLELGDSALYFCASSVVGEGEQYFGPGTRLTVT.

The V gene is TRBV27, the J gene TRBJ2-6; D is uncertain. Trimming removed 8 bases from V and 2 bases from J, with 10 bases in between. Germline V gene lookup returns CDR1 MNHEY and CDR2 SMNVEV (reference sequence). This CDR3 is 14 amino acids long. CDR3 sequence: CASLKSPGANVLTF. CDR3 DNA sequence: TGTGCCAGCCTAAAATCCCCTGGGGCCAACGTCCTGACTTTC.

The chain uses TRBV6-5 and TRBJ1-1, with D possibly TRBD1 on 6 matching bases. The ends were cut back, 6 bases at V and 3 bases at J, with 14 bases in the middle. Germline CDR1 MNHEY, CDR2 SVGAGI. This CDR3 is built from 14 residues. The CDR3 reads CASRQQGRDTEAFF. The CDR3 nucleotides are TGTGCCAGCAGGCAACAGGGCCGGGACACTGAAGCTTTCTTT.

Written as DNA, the CDR3 is TGTGCCAGTAGTAATTCCTGGAACACTGAAGCTTTCTTT. This encodes CASSNSWNTEAFF. The rearrangement joins TRBV19 to TRBJ1-1; D is unresolved. Germline CDR1 reads LNHDA; CDR2 reads SQIVND (reference sequence). The CDR3 has 13 residues. The germline V and J ends were trimmed by 4 bases and 1 base, with 7 bases remaining between them.

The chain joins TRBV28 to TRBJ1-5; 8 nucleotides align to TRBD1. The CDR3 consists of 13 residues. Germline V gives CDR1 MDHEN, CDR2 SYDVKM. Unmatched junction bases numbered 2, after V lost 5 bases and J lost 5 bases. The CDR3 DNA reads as TGTGCCAGCAGTGGACAGGGTCATCAGCCCCAGCATTTT. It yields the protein CASSGQGHQPQHF.

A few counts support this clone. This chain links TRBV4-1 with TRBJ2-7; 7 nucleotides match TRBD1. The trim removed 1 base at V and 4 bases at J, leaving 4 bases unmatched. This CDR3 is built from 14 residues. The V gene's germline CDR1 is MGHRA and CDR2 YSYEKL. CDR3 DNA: TGCGCCAGCAGCCAAGGACAGGGTTTATACGAGCAGTACTTC. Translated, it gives CASSQGQGLYEQYF.

Written as DNA, the CDR3 is TGTGCCAGCAGCTACAGGGGGCCGAACACCGGGGAGCTGTTTTTT. Its translation: CASSYRGPNTGELFF. The gene calls are TRBV5-6 and TRBJ2-2, with 9 bases aligning to TRBD1. Germline assignment: CDR1 SGHDT and CDR2 YYEEEE. The CDR3 has 15 amino acids. J was trimmed by 0 bases and V by 3 bases; bases with no gene match: 0. The variable domain in full, with the rest retrieved from reference TRBV5-6 and TRBJ2-2, is DAGVTQSPTHLIKTRGQQVTLRCSPKSGHDTVSWYQQALGQGPQFIFQYYEEEERQRGNFPDRFSGHQFPNYSSELNVNALLLGDSALYLCASSYRGPNTGELFFGEGSRLTVL.

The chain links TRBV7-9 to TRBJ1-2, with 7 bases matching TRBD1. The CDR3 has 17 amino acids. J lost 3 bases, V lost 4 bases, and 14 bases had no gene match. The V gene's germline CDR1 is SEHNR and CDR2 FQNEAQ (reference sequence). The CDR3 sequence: CASSSLTGVGYDYGYTF. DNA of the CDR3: TGTGCCAGCAGCTCACTTACAGGGGTGGGGTATGACTATGGCTACACCTTC.

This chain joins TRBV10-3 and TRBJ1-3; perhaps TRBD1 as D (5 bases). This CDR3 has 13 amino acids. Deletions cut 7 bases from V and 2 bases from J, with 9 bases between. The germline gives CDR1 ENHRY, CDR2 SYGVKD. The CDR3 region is CAIMGRAGNTIYF. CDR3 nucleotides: TGTGCCATCATGGGCAGGGCTGGAAACACCATATATTTT.

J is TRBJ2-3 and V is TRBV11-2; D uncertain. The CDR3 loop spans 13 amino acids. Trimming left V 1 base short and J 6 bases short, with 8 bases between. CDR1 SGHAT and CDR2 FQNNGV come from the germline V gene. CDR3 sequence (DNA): TGTGCCAGCAGCTTAGTATATTCCGATACGCAGTATTTT. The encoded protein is CASSLVYSDTQYF. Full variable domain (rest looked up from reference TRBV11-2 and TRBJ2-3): EAGVAQSPRYKIIEKRQSVAFWCNPISGHATLYWYQQILGQGPKLLIQFQNNGVVDDSQLPKDRFSAERLKGVDSTLKIQPAKLEDSAVYLCASSLVYSDTQYFGPGTRLTVL.

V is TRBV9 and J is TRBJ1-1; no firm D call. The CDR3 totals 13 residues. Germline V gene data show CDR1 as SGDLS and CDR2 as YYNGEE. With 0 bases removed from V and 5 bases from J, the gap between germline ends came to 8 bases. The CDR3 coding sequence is TGTGCCAGCAGCGTAGCGGAAGGGACTGAAGCTTTCTTT. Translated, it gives CASSVAEGTEAFF.

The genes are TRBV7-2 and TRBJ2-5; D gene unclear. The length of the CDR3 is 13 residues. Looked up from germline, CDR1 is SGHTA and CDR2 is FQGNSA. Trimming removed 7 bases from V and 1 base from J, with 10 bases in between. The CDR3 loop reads CASTEALQETQYF. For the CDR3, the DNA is TGTGCCAGCACGGAAGCGCTCCAAGAGACCCAGTACTTC.

The DNA of the CDR3 is TGTGCCAGCAGTGAGCATAGCGGGAGTATGAATGAGCAGTTCTTC. Translation gives CASSEHSGSMNEQFF. This chain connects TRBV2 to TRBJ2-1; 9 nucleotides line up with TRBD2. The junction had 7 bases not matched to a gene; V was cut back by 3 bases and J by 7 bases. CDR3 size: 15 residues. In germline, CDR1 is SNHLY, CDR2 FYNNEI.